Listed below are T cell receptor beta chains from one sample, sequenced in a study of T cells after somatic rescue of genetic block. Sequenced by immunoSEQ multiplex PCR; TCRdb stores in-frame clones only, minus some. The table records around 50,000 clones, 90% to 97% of them present only once. The sample taken for sequencing was peripheral blood mononuclear cells (PBMCs). These receptors were taken from a child younger than two. The CDR3 runs from the conserved cysteine through the conserved F or W. Each record gives: J gene, V gene, clone size, D gene, CDR3 protein, CDR3 DNA. D genes are given only for firm matches. Clone size appears in some rows only: once, few, many, or a class for an expanded clone.

>TRBJ1-2|TRBV6-4|.|.
CALKDPLGYTF
TGTGCCCTAAAGGACCCCCTGGGCTACACCTTC
>TRBJ2-7|TRBV16|.|.
CASSQAGVYEQYF
TGTGCCAGCAGCCAAGCAGGGGTATACGAGCAGTACTTC
>TRBJ1-1|TRBV6-6|.|TRBD1
CASSIDRGKTEAFF
TGTGCCAGCAGTATCGACAGGGGAAAAACTGAAGCTTTCTTT
>TRBJ1-6|TRBV6-1|.|.
CASSEGSPLHF
TGTGCCAGCAGTGAGGGTTCACCCCTCCACTTT
>TRBJ2-3|TRBV27|.|.
CASSFLDTQYF
TGTGCCAGCAGCTTCCTGGATACGCAGTATTTT
>TRBJ2-2|TRBV10-1|.|TRBD2
CASSVVASGGRELFF
TGCGCCAGCAGCGTCGTAGCTAGCGGGGGTAGGGAGCTGTTTTTT
>TRBJ2-7|TRBV5-8|.|.
CASSPVYEQYF
TGTGCCAGCAGCCCCGTCTACGAGCAGTACTTC
>TRBJ1-5|TRBV30|.|.
CAWTGAGGQPQHF
TGTGCCTGGACGGGGGCCGGAGGGCAGCCCCAGCATTTT
>TRBJ1-5|TRBV6-5|.|.
CASSYSGESQPQHF
TGTGCCAGCAGTTATTCAGGGGAAAGTCAGCCCCAGCATTTT
>TRBJ2-7|TRBV10-3|once|.
CAISKGYSYEQYF
TGTGCCATCAGTAAGGGCTACTCCTACGAGCAGTACTTC
>TRBJ2-5|TRBV9|.|TRBD2
CASSLRLAGGGETQYF
TGTGCCAGCAGCCTTCGACTAGCGGGAGGGGGGGAGACCCAGTACTTC
>TRBJ1-1|TRBV4-2|.|.
CASSQVAGEGEAFF
TGTGCCAGCAGCCAAGTGGCAGGGGAGGGTGAAGCTTTCTTT
>TRBJ2-5|TRBV6-1|.|TRBD2
CASSHPTSKRETQYF
TGTGCCAGCAGCCACCCGACTAGCAAAAGAGAGACCCAGTACTTC
>TRBJ2-7|TRBV19|few|.
CASSVTGRYEQYF
TGTGCCAGTAGTGTGACAGGGAGGTACGAGCAGTACTTC
>TRBJ1-5|TRBV7-9|.|.
CASTEDNQPQHF
TGTGCCAGCACCGAAGACAATCAGCCCCAGCATTTT